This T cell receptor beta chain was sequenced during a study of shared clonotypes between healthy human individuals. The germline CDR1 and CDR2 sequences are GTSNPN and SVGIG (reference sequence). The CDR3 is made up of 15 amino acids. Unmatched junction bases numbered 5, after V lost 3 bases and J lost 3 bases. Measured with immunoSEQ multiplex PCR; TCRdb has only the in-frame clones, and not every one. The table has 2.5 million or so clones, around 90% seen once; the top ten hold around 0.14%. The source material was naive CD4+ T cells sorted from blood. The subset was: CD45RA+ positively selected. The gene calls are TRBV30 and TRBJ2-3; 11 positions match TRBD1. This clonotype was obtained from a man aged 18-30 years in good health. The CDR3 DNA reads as TGTGCCTGGAGGACGGGACAGGGGGTTACAGATACGCAGTATTTT. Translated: CAWRTGQGVTDTQYF.